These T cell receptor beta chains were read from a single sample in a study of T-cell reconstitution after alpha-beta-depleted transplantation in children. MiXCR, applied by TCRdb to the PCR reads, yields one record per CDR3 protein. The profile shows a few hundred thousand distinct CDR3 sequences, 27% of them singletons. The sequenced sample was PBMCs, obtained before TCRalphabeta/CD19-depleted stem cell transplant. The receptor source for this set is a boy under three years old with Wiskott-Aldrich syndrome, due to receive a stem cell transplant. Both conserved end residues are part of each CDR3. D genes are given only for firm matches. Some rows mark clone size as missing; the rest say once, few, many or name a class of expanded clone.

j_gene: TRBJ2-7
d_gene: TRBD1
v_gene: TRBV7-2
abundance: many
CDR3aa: CASSSRQGGYEQYF
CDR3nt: TGTGCCAGCTCATCCCGACAGGGGGGCTACGAGCAGTACTTC

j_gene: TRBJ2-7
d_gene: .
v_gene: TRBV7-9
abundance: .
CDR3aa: CASSLREYEQYF
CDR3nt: TGTGCCAGCAGCTTAAGAGAGTACGAGCAGTACTTC

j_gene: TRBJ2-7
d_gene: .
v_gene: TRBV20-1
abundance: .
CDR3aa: CSASNSGYEQYF
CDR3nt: TGCAGTGCTAGTAATAGCGGATACGAGCAGTACTTC

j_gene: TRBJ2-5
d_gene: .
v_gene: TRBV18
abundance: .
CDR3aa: CASSPASGETQYF
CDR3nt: TGTGCCAGCTCACCAGCTAGTGGAGAGACCCAGTACTTC

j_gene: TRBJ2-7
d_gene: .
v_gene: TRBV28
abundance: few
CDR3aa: CASSFRQGRIRFYEQYF
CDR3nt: TGTGCCAGCAGTTTTAGGCAGGGGAGGATCAGATTTTACGAGCAGTACTTC

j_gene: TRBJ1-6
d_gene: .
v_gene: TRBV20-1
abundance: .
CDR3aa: CSARPGANSPLHF
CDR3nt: TGCAGTGCTAGACCGGGGGCGAATTCACCCCTCCACTTT

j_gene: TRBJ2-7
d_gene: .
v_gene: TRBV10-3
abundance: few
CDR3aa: CAISEVRGSVYEQYF
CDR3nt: TGTGCCATCAGCGAGGTTAGAGGGAGTGTCTACGAGCAGTACTTC

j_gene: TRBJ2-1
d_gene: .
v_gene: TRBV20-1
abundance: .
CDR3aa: CSASLGSSSYNEQFF
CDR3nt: TGCAGTGCTAGTTTGGGCAGCAGCTCCTACAATGAGCAGTTCTTC

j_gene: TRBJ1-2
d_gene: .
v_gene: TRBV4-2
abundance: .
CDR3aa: CASSQKSTYGYTF
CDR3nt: TGTGCCAGCAGCCAAAAGTCTACATATGGCTACACCTTC

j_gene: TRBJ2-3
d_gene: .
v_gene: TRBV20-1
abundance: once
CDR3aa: CSARDRRGFSTDTQYF
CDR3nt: TGCAGTGCTAGAGATCGTCGGGGTTTTAGCACAGATACGCAGTATTTT

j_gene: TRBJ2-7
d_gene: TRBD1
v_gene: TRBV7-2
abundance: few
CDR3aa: CASSLRQGATYEQYF
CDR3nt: TGTGCCAGCAGCTTAAGACAGGGGGCTACCTACGAGCAGTACTTC

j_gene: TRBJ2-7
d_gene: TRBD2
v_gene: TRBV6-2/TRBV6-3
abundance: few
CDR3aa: CASSRSMLREYHEQYF
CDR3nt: TGTGCCAGCAGTCGCTCTATGTTGCGGGAGTACCACGAGCAGTACTTC

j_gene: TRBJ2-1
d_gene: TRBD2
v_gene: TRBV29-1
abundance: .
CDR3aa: CSALTSGSWYNEQFF
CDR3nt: TGCAGCGCCCTTACTAGCGGGAGCTGGTACAATGAGCAGTTCTTC

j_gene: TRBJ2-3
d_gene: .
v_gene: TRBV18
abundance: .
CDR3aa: CASSPEVIDTQYF
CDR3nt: TGTGCCAGCTCACCGGAGGTTATCGATACGCAGTATTTT

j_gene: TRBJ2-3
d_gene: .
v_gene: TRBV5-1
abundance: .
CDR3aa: CASSLFRLPDTQYF
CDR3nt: TGCGCCAGCAGCCTTTTTCGGCTCCCAGATACGCAGTATTTT

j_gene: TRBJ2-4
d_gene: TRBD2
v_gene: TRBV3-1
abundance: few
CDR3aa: CASSRSSGTLFDIQYF
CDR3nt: TGTGCCAGCAGCCGCTCTAGCGGGACATTGTTCGACATTCAGTACTTC

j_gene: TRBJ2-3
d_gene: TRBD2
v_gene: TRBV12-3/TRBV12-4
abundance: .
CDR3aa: CASSQEQGLAGGDTQYF
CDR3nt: TGTGCCAGCAGCCAAGAACAGGGACTAGCGGGAGGAGATACGCAGTATTTT

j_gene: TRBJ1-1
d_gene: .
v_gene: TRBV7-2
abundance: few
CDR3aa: CASSKTRDTEAFF
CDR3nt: TGTGCCAGCAGCAAGACCAGGGACACTGAAGCTTTCTTT

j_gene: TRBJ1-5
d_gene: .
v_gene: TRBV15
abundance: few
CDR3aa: CATSSGTDQPQHF
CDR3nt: TGTGCCACCAGCTCAGGGACCGATCAGCCCCAGCATTTT

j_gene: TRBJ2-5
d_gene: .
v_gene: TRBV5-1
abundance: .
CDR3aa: CASSEEETQYF
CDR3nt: TGCGCCAGCAGCGAGGAAGAGACCCAGTACTTC

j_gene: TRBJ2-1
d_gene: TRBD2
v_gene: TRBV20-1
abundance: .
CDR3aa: CSARDRGRAIYEQFF
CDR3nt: TGCAGTGCTAGAGATCGCGGGAGGGCCATCTATGAGCAGTTCTTC

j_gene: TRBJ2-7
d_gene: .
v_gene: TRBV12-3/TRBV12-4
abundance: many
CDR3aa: CASSLALGRLSYEQYF
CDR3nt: TGTGCCAGCAGTTTAGCGCTGGGGAGGCTCTCCTACGAGCAGTACTTC